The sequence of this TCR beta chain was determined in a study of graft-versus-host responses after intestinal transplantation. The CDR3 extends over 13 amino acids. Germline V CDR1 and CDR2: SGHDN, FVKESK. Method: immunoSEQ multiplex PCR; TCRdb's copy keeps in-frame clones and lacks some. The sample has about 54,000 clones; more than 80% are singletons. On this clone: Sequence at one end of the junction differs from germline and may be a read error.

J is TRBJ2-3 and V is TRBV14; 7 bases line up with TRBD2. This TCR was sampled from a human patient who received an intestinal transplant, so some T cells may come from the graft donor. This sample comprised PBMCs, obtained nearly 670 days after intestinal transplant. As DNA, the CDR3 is TGTGCCGGCAGACACGGAGCGGGGCATACGCAGTATTTT. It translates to CAGRHGAGHTQYF.